The 6 T cell receptor beta chains in this list originate from one sample, sequenced in a study of CXCR3-negative and CXCR3-positive naive CD8 T cells. It was by 5' RACE with UMI labels that the TRB cDNA libraries were prepared. TCRdb re-called the 5' RACE reads, yielding one record per CDR3 amino acid sequence without DNA. This listing includes about 130,000 distinct CDR3 sequences. The sequenced sample consisted of naive CXCR3- CD8+ T cells from blood. Noted subset: CD45RO-CCR7+CD27+CD95- naive CD8+ T cells lacking CXCR3 (TNR3-). All receptors come from a human donor in good health. Some clones in this sample may be carry-over from other donors' samples.

The chain is built from TRBV29-1 and TRBJ2-3. Germline V CDR1 and CDR2: SQVTM, ANQGSEA. The length of the CDR3 is 13 residues. CDR3 loop: CSVEDTYTDTQYF.

Here the CDR3 reads CASSLVSRGYEQYF. The chain couples TRBV7-9 to TRBJ2-7; TCRdb indicates TRBD1, and absent DNA this call remains unverified. CDR1 and CDR2 from the germline V gene are SEHNR and FQNEAQ (reference sequence). The CDR3 is made up of 14 amino acids.

The CDR3 spells CASSLGTSDEQYF. The chain has TRBV7-6 and TRBJ2-7; the D call from TCRdb, TRBD2, cannot be confirmed without DNA. The CDR3 is made up of 13 amino acids. Germline-derived CDR1 and CDR2 are SGHVS and FNYEAQ. The full variable domain, in which reference TRBV7-6 and TRBJ2-7 provide the parts outside the CDR3, is GAGVSQSPRYKVTKRGQDVALRCDPISGHVSLYWYRQALGQGPEFLTYFNYEAQQDKSGLPNDRFSAERPEGSISTLTIQRTEQRDSAMYRCASSLGTSDEQYFGPGTRLTVT.

This rearrangement joins TRBV7-9 to TRBJ1-2; no DNA is available, so the TRBD1 call from TCRdb remains unchecked. The length of the CDR3 is 13 residues. CDR1 is SEHNR, CDR2 FQNEAQ, per germline (reference sequence). The chain's CDR3 is CASSSGQLYGYTF.

The rearrangement links TRBV28 to TRBJ2-4; the D gene TCRdb calls, TRBD1, cannot be checked with no DNA. Per the germline V gene, CDR1 is MDHEN and CDR2 is SYDVKM. The CDR3 is 13 residues long. CDR3 protein: CASGGPGENIQHF.

The chain uses TRBV5-6 and TRBJ2-5. The germline V gene has CDR1 SGHDT and CDR2 YYEEEE. The CDR3 consists of 14 residues. The chain's CDR3 is CASSFSGLQETQYF. Looking up the rest from reference TRBV5-6 and TRBJ2-5 gives the full variable domain: DAGVTQSPTHLIKTRGQQVTLRCSPKSGHDTVSWYQQALGQGPQFIFQYYEEEERQRGNFPDRFSGHQFPNYSSELNVNALLLGDSALYLCASSFSGLQETQYFGPGTRLLVL.